This TCR beta chain was retrieved from a study of blood T cell repertoires in COVID-19. Background on the study: Sources were T cells, B-cell-depleted T cells, or PBMCs; the material itself was cDNA or gDNA.

This clone was found once. The CDR3 totals 18 residues. Trimming removed 0 bases from V and 3 bases from J, with 18 bases in between. Per the germline V gene, CDR1 is LGHNT and CDR2 is FRNRAP. TCRdb's table, derived via immunoSEQ multiplex PCR, lists solely in-frame clones and lacks some. This sample has over 250,000 clones; 86% occur once, and the top ten carry around 9.1%. V and J are TRBV12-5 and TRBJ1-3; D is ambiguous. The TCR was taken from a man aged 40-50 years who had recovered from COVID-19. Sequenced: peripheral blood. The CDR3: CASGLVSPTTRFGNTIYF. Written as DNA, the CDR3 is TGTGCTAGTGGTTTGGTATCCCCCACGACTAGATTTGGAAACACCATATATTTT.